This T cell receptor beta chain was retrieved from a study of blood T cell repertoires in COVID-19. Looking at the study overall: Both acute and convalescent COVID-19 samples were obtained from the United States, Italy and Spain. Nucleic acid was either cDNA or gDNA, and it came from T cells, B-cell-depleted T cells, or PBMCs.

Per the original methods: Nucleated cell counts were estimated from reference gene primer amplification. Only in-frame clones appear in the TCRdb table, and some are missing; sequencing was by immunoSEQ multiplex PCR. Clonal size and the V and J genes are those of that table, whereas D and trimming came from the DNA. The sample carries about 74,000 clones, approximately 90% recorded once. This clonotype was obtained from an elderly woman with acute or convalescent COVID-19. Sequencing input: peripheral blood.

The CDR3 nucleotides are TGTGCCAGTAGTCCCGGACAGAACACTGAAGCTTTCTTT. This encodes CASSPGQNTEAFF. The chain couples TRBV19 to TRBJ1-1, with D perhaps TRBD1 (5 bases). Germline V lookup: CDR1 LNHDA, CDR2 SQIVND (reference sequence). V was cut by 5 bases and J by 1 base, with 8 bases left in between. The CDR3 consists of 13 residues.